The clone carrying this T cell receptor (beta chain) has a count of ten or more. Antigen specificity is unknown. RNA was extracted from bulk tissue without any cell sorting. Newly diagnosed lung cancer patients had thoracic surgery in China, August–late 2014, without prior chemotherapy. Three rounds of nested PCR, following a modified ARM-PCR protocol, produced the TCRbeta library. A single record per CDR3 protein comes from TCRdb applying MiXCR to the multiplex PCR reads. The table lists about 93,000 distinct CDR3 sequences, roughly three fifths of them singletons. These data are taken from a study of tumor and adjacent non-tumor tissue in lung cancer. Overall study: Aged about 31 to 80 years, patients included 10 men and a handful of women with stage I to III disease.

The CDR3 contains 17 residues. V lost 4 bases and J lost 5; bases outside the gene matches: 11. Per germline, CDR1 SGHRS and CDR2 YFSETQ. Overall study results and limits: Compared with tumor, normal lung showed significantly lower TCR diversity. In normal lung, the top 100 clones were significantly more dominant than in tumor.

The sequenced sample consisted of lung tumor tissue. The rearrangement uses TRBV5-1 and TRBJ2-3; 12 bases map to TRBD2. The TCR comes from a man between 65 and 85 years old with non-small cell lung cancer. CDR3 amino acids: CASSHTLAGGREDTQYF. CDR3 nucleotide sequence: TGCGCCAGCAGCCACACGCTAGCGGGAGGGCGTGAAGATACGCAGTATTTT.